This TCR beta chain was retrieved from a study of human T cells and chemical hapten exposure. Study-level results: The number of TCRs above 1 in 1000 frequency did not change after DPC sensitization.

This CDR3 spans 13 amino acids. The V and J ends lost 2 bases and 2 bases respectively, with 7 bases between them. From germline, CDR1 is MGHRA and CDR2 YSYEKL. TCRdb passed the RACE reads through MiXCR, listing each CDR3 protein once. The sample contains about 98,000 distinct CDR3 sequences, under 14% of which appear only once. This clonotype was observed a handful of times. Its antigen is currently unknown. Indicated time point: pre-sensitization, week 0. Treatment denoted: therapeutic diphenylcyclopropenone sensitization with weekly scalp DPC. V gene TRBV4-1 combines with J gene TRBJ2-7; possibly TRBD1 for D (5 bases). The sample was whole blood, taken in connection with sensitization to the hapten diphenylcyclopropenone (DPC). This TCR was recovered from a woman aged 55-70 years with alopecia areata. Some clones in this sample may be carry-over from other donors' samples. The CDR3 DNA is TGCGCCAGCAGCCAACCGGACACCTACGAGCAGTACTTC. It specifies CASSQPDTYEQYF.